This T cell receptor beta chain was identified in a study of T-cell memory formation after mild COVID-19. The overall study: Largely, the TCR clusters proved donor specific. Overall study results and limits: Cross-reactive memory seemingly joined, as some responding clones were found in pre-infection memory. The main location of contracting CD4+ clones was CM and EM, and that of contracting CD8+ clones was EMRA.

This clonotype was seen more than once but under ten times. Its antigen is as yet unknown. The V gene's germline CDR1 is SGHDN and CDR2 FVKESK. The CDR3 sequence is 14 residues long. The V end lost 0 bases, the J end lost 3 bases, and 8 bases lay between the germline ends. TCRdb re-analysed the 5' RACE reads in MiXCR, keeping a single row per CDR3 protein. Of under 550,000 distinct CDR3 sequences in the sample, 15% to 20% are singletons; the top ten hold roughly 21%. This chain connects TRBV14 to TRBJ1-1; the D is unclear. The specimen was PBMCs or a T cell subset sorted from them (not recorded which). This sequence was found in a young man who had mild COVID-19 (a few samples of this study predate the infection). Cell type and time point are not known. Here the CDR3 reads CASSQEYSYTEAFF. DNA of the CDR3: TGTGCCAGCAGCCAAGAATACAGTTACACTGAAGCTTTCTTT.